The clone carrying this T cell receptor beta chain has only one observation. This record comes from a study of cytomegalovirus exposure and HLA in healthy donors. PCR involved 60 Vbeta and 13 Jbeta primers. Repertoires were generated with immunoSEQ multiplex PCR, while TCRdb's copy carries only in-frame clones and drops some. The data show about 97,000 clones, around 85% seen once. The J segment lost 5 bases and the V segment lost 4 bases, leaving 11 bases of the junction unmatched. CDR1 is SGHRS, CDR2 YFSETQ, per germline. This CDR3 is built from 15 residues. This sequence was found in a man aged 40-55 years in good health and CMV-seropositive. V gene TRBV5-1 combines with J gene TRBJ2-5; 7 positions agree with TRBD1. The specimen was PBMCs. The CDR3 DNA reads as TGCGCCAGCAGCACGGGGACAGACACCTCGGAGACCCAGTACTTC. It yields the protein CASSTGTDTSETQYF.